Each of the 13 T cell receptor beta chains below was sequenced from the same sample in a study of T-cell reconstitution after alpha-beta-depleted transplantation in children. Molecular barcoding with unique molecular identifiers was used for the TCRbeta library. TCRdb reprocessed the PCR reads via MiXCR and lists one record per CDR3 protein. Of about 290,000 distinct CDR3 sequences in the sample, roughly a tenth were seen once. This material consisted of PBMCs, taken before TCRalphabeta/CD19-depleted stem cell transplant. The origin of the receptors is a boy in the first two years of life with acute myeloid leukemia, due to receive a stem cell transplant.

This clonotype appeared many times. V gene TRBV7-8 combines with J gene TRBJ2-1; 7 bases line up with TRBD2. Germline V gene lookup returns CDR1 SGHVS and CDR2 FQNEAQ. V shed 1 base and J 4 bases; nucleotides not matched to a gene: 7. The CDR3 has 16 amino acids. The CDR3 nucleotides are TGTGCCAGCAGCTTAGGATCCGGGGGGATTTACAATGAGCAGTTCTTC. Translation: CASSLGSGGIYNEQFF.

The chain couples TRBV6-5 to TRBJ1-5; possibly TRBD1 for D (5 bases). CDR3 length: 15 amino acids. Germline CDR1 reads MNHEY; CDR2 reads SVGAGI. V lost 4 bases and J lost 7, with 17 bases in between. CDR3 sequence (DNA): TGTGCCAGCAGTTCCCTGGGAAGGGGTAGGCAGCCCCAGCATTTT. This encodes CASSSLGRGRQPQHF.

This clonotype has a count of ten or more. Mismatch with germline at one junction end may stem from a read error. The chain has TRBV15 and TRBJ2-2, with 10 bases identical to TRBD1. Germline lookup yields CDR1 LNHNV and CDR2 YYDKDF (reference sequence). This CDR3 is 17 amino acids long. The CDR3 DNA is TGTGCCACCAGCAGTACTCCGGGACAGGGGAACTCCGGGGAGCTGTTTTTT. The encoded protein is CATSSTPGQGNSGELFF. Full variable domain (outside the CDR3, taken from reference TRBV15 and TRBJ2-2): DAMVIQNPRYQVTQFGKPVTLSCSQTLNHNVMYWYQQKSSQAPKLLFHYYDKDFNNEADTPDNFQSRRPNTSFCFLDIRSPGLGDTAMYLCATSSTPGQGNSGELFFGEGSRLTVL.

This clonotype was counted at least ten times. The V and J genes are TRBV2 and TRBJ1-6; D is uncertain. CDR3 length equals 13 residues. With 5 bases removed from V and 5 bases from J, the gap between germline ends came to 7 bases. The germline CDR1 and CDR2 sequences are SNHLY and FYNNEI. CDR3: CASSPSDNSPLHF. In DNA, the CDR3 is TGTGCCAGCAGTCCAAGTGATAATTCACCCCTCCACTTT. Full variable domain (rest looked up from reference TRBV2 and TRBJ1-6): EPEVTQTPSHQVTQMGQEVILRCVPISNHLYFYWYRQILGQKVEFLVSFYNNEISEKSEIFDDQFSVERPDGSNFTLKIRSTKLEDSAMYFCASSPSDNSPLHFGNGTRLTVT.

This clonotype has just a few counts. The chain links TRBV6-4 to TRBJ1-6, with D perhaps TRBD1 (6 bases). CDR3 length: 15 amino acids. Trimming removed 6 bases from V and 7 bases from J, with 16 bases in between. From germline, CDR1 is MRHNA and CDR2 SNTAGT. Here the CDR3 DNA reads TGTGCCAGCAGAGATTGGGACACCACGAATTCACCCCTCCACTTT. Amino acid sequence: CASRDWDTTNSPLHF.

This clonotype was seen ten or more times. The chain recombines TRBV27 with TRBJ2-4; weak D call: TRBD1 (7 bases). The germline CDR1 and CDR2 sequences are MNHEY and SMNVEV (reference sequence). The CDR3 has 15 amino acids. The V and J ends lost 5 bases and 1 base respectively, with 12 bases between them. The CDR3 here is CASSLQGRAKNIQYF. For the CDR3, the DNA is TGTGCCAGCAGTCTACAGGGGAGGGCCAAAAACATTCAGTACTTC.

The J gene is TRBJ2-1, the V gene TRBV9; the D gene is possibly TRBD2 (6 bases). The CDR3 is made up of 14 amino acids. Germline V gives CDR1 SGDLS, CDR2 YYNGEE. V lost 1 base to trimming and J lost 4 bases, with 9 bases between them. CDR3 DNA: TGTGCCAGCAGCGTAACGGGAGAGTACAATGAGCAGTTCTTC. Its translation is CASSVTGEYNEQFF.

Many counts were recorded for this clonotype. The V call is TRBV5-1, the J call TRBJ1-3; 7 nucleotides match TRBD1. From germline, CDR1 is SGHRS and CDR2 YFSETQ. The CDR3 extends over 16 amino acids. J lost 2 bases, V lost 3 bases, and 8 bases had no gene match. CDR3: CASSSPDREAGNTIYF. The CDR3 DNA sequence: TGCGCCAGCAGCTCCCCTGACAGGGAAGCTGGAAACACCATATATTTT. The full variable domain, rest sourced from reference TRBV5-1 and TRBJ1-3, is KAGVTQTPRYLIKTRGQQVTLSCSPISGHRSVSWYQQTPGQGLQFLFEYFSETQRNKGNFPGRFSGRQFSNSRSEMNVSTLELGDSALYLCASSSPDREAGNTIYFGEGSWLTVV.

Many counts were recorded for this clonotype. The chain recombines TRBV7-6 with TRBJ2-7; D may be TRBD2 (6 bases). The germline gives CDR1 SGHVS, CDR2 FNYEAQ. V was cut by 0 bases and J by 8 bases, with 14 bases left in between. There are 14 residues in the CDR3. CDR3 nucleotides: TGTGCCAGCAGCTTAGCGGGGCGGGATCAGAAGCAGTACTTC. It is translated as CASSLAGRDQKQYF.

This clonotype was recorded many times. This CDR3 is CASSQDRHANTGELFF. CDR3 DNA sequence: TGTGCCAGCAGTCAGGACAGGCACGCGAACACCGGGGAGCTGTTTTTT. The gene calls are TRBV6-7 and TRBJ2-2, with 7 nucleotides matching TRBD1. TRBV6-7 is an open reading frame whose function is uncertain. The J segment lost 0 bases and the V segment lost 5 bases, leaving 6 bases of the junction unmatched. This CDR3 has 16 amino acids.

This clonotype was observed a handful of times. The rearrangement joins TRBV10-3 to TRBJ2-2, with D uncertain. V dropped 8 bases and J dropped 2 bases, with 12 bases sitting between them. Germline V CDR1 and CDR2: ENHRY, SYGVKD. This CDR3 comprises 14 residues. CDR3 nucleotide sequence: TGTGCCATCGAGCGAACATTTAACACCGGGGAGCTGTTTTTT. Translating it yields CAIERTFNTGELFF.

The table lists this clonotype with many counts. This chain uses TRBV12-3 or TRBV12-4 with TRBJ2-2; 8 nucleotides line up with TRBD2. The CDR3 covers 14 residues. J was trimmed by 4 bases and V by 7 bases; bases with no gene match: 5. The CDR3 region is CASIRGGGTGELFF. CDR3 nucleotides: TGTGCCAGCATCCGGGGGGGTGGCACCGGGGAGCTGTTTTTT.

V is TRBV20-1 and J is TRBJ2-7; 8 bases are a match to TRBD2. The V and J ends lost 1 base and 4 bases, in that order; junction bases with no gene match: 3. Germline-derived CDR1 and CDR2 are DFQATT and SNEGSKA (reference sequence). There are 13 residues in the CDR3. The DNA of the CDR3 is TGCAGTGCTAGAGTAACGGGAGGGTACGAGCAGTACTTC. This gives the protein CSARVTGGYEQYF.